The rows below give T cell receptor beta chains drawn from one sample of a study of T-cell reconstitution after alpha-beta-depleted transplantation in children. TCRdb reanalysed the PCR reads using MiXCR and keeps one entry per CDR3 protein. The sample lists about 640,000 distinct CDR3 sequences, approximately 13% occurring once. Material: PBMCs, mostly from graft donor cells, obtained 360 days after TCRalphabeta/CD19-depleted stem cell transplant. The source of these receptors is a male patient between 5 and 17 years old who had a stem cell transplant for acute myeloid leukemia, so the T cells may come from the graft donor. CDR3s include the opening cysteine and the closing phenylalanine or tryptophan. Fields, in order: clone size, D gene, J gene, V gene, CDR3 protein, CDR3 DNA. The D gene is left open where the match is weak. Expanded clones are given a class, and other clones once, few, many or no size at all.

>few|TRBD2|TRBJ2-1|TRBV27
CASHEAGARYNEQFF
TGTGCCAGCCACGAAGCGGGAGCGCGGTACAATGAGCAGTTCTTC
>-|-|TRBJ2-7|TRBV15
CATSRGGLPYEQYF
TGTGCCACCAGCAGGGGCGGGCTCCCCTACGAGCAGTACTTC
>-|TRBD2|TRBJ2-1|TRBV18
CASSPRLAGASLNEQFF
TGTGCCAGCTCACCACGGCTAGCGGGAGCGAGCTTAAATGAGCAGTTCTTC
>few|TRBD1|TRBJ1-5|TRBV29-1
CSVKGTGGSNQPQHF
TGCAGCGTTAAAGGGACAGGGGGTAGCAATCAGCCCCAGCATTTT
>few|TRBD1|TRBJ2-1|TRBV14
CASSHHRGPYNEQFF
TGTGCCAGCAGCCACCACAGGGGCCCCTACAATGAGCAGTTCTTC
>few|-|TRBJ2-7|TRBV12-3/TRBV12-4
CASSLGGSMGYEQYF
TGTGCCAGCAGTTTAGGGGGTAGCATGGGCTACGAGCAGTACTTC
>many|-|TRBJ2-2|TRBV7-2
CASSSRRGGAGELFF
TGTGCCAGCAGTTCCAGGAGGGGGGGTGCCGGGGAGCTGTTTTTT
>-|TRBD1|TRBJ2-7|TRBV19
CASSTTGTGPYEQYF
TGTGCCAGTAGTACTACCGGGACAGGACCCTACGAGCAGTACTTC
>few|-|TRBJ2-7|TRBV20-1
CSAVDLELVEQYF
TGCAGTGCTGTCGACTTGGAGCTGGTCGAGCAGTACTTC
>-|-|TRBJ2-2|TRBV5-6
CASSPLKRGTGELFF
TGTGCCAGCAGCCCCCTCAAGCGAGGCACCGGGGAGCTGTTTTTT
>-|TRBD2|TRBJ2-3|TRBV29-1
CSAPPAGGGTDTQYF
TGCAGCGCCCCACCGGCGGGGGGAGGCACAGATACGCAGTATTTT
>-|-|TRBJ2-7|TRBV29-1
CSVGTPNLGYYEQYF
TGCAGCGTTGGGACCCCCAACCTCGGGTACTACGAGCAGTACTTC
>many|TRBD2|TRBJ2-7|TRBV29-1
CSAGTTSSYEQYF
TGCAGCGCCGGGACTACAAGCTCCTACGAGCAGTACTTC
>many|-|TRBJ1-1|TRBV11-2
CASSLRREDTEAFF
TGTGCCAGCAGCTTGCGGCGGGAGGACACTGAAGCTTTCTTT
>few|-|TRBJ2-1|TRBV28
CASNQHRGSHYNEQFF
TGTGCCAGCAACCAACACCGAGGCAGCCATTACAATGAGCAGTTCTTC
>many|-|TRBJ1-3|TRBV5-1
CASSLSGISGNTIYF
TGCGCCAGCAGCTTGTCCGGGATCTCTGGAAACACCATATATTTT
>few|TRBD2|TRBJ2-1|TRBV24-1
CAAWGTGGKFF
TGTGCCGCTTGGGGGACGGGAGGCAAGTTCTTC
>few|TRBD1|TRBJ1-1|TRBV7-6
CASSLAHLGQGVFSTEAFF
TGTGCCAGCAGCTTAGCCCACTTGGGACAGGGGGTCTTTAGCACTGAAGCTTTCTTT
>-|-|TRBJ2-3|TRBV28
CAMSPSLLDTQYF
TGTGCCATGAGCCCGAGCCTCCTAGATACGCAGTATTTT
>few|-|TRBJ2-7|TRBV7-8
CASRRDSKYEQYF
TGTGCCAGCAGGCGGGACTCTAAATACGAGCAGTACTTC
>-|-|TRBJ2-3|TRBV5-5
CASSLQGTTDTQYF
TGTGCCAGCAGCTTGCAGGGAACCACAGATACGCAGTATTTT
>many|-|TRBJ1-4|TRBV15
CATSRDPFATNEKLFF
TGTGCCACCAGCAGAGACCCCTTTGCAACTAATGAAAAACTGTTTTTT
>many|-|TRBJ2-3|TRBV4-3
CASSQVQSADTQYF
TGCGCCAGCAGCCAAGTCCAGAGCGCCGATACGCAGTATTTT
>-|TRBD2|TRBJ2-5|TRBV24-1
CATSDPGTSGRPTGTQYF
TGTGCCACCAGTGATCCCGGGACTAGCGGGAGGCCCACGGGAACCCAGTACTTC
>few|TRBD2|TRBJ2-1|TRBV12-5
CASGLPRLAGGPRFVDEQFF
TGTGCTAGTGGTTTGCCTCGACTAGCGGGAGGCCCCCGGTTTGTGGATGAGCAGTTCTTC
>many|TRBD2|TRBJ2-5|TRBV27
CASSFGLAGAWETQYF
TGTGCCAGCAGTTTCGGACTAGCGGGAGCTTGGGAGACCCAGTACTTC
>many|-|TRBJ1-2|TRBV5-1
CASSETAVYGYTF
TGCGCCAGCAGCGAGACAGCAGTCTATGGCTACACCTTC
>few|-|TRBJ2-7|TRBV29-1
CSIGGPGFDEQYF
TGCAGCATAGGAGGCCCTGGTTTCGACGAGCAGTACTTC
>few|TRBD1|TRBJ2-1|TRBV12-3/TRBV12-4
CAVPGQGVHEQFF
TGTGCCGTGCCGGGACAGGGGGTCCATGAGCAGTTCTTC
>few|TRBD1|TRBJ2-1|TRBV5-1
CASSLGTGKYNEQFF
TGCGCCAGCAGCTTGGGGACAGGGAAGTACAATGAGCAGTTCTTC
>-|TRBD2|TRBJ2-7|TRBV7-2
CASSPAGGVVNEQYF
TGTGCCAGCAGCCCAGCGGGAGGTGTTGTCAACGAGCAGTACTTC
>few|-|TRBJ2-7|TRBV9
CASSEGGGSKEEQYF
TGTGCCAGCAGCGAAGGGGGGGGGAGCAAAGAAGAGCAGTACTTC
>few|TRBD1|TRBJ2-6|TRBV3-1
CASSQIQGALGANVLTF
TGTGCCAGCAGCCAAATACAGGGGGCGCTCGGGGCCAACGTCCTGACTTTC
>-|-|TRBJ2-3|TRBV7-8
CASSPLSRDPTDTQYF
TGTGCCAGCAGCCCCCTTAGCCGGGACCCCACAGATACGCAGTATTTT
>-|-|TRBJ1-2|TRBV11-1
CASSRRETLYGYTF
TGTGCCAGCAGCCGCAGGGAAACCCTATATGGCTACACCTTC
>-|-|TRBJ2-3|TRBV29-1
CSVEDLPGGADTQYF
TGCAGCGTTGAAGATCTTCCCGGGGGTGCAGATACGCAGTATTTT
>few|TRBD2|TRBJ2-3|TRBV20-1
CSALAGGVPDTQYF
TGCAGTGCTTTAGCGGGAGGGGTGCCAGATACGCAGTATTTT
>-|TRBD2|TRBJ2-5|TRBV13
CASSLGTSGKYQETQYF
TGTGCCAGCAGCTTAGGCACTAGCGGGAAGTACCAAGAGACCCAGTACTTC
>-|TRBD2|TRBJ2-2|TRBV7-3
CASSDSGLAGEGIGELFF
TGTGCCAGCAGCGACTCGGGACTAGCGGGAGAGGGGATCGGGGAGCTGTTTTTT
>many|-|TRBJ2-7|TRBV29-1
CSVDRESSYEQYF
TGCAGCGTTGACAGGGAAAGCTCCTACGAGCAGTACTTC
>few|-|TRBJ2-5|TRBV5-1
CASGDHGVGETQYF
TGCGCCAGCGGCGACCATGGGGTCGGAGAGACCCAGTACTTC
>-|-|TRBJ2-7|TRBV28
CASTMRQGGTYEQYF
TGTGCCAGCACCATGCGTCAGGGGGGAACCTACGAGCAGTACTTC
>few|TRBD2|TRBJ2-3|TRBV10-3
CAISGAGEPDTQYF
TGTGCCATCAGTGGGGCGGGAGAACCAGATACGCAGTATTTT
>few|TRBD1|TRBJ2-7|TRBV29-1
CSVERRTGVSYEQYF
TGCAGCGTTGAAAGAAGGACAGGCGTTTCCTACGAGCAGTACTTC
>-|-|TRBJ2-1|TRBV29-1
CSVELGQLSRYNEQFF
TGCAGCGTTGAGCTTGGGCAGTTGAGTCGCTACAATGAGCAGTTCTTC
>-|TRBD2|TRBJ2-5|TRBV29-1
CSVDSLAGGGTQYF
TGCAGCGTTGATTCACTAGCGGGAGGTGGGACCCAGTACTTC
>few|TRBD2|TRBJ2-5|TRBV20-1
CSARLAGGWETQYF
TGCAGTGCAAGACTAGCGGGAGGCTGGGAGACCCAGTACTTC
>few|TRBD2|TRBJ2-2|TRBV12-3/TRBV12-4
CASSFGVAGGNTGELFF
TGTGCCAGCAGTTTTGGTGTGGCGGGAGGAAACACCGGGGAGCTGTTTTTT
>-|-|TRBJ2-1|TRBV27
CASSLLGIGYDEQFF
TGTGCCAGCAGTTTACTGGGGATCGGATACGATGAGCAGTTCTTC
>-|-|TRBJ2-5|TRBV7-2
CASSLARIQGGQETQYF
TGTGCCAGCAGCTTAGCGCGAATTCAGGGGGGGCAAGAGACCCAGTACTTC
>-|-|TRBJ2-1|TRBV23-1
CASRPKKINNEQFF
TGCGCCAGCAGACCTAAAAAAATCAACAATGAGCAGTTCTTC